These 7 T cell receptor beta chains came from one sample sequenced in a study of CXCR3-negative and CXCR3-positive naive CD8 T cells (dated by TCRdb to the late 2010s). Beyond this particular receptor, the publication reports: Compared with CXCR3-negative naive cells, CXCR3-positive naive cells had TRB CDR3s with higher hydrophobicity (lower Kidera factor 4), lower energy, and higher strength and volume indices.

The sequencer was a NextSeq 550. The Human TCR Profiling Kit (MiLaboratory) was used to make UMI-labeled 5' RACE TRB cDNA libraries. Following reprocessing of the reads by TCRdb, the data hold one row per CDR3 protein sequence and no DNA is available. Per the sample table, the count is more than 70,000 distinct CDR3 sequences. Clones ranked in the top ten supply 0.62% of the sample. Their antigens are not known. Sequenced input: naive CXCR3+ CD8+ T cells from blood. What this sample's cell subset or site label stands for: CD45RO-CCR7+CD27+CD95- naive CD8+ T cells expressing CXCR3 (TNR3+). Receptors originate from a human donor in good health. Some clones in this sample may be carry-over from other donors' samples.

The chain uses TRBV20-1 and TRBJ2-2; TCRdb names TRBD2, which stays unverified in the absence of DNA. CDR1 DFQATT and CDR2 SNEGSKA come from the germline V gene (reference sequence). The CDR3 is 16 amino acids. The CDR3 here is CSARSSGGTNTGELFF.

The V gene is TRBV20-1, the J gene TRBJ2-7. CDR1 is DFQATT, CDR2 SNEGSKA, per germline (reference sequence). The CDR3 length is 12 residues. Here the CDR3 reads CSARDSGHEQYF.

CDR3 sequence: CASSRGLPPYNEQFF. V is TRBV4-3 and J is TRBJ2-1. CDR3 length: 15 residues. Germline-derived CDR1 and CDR2 are LGHNA and YSLEER.

The genes are TRBV28 and TRBJ2-3; TCRdb picks TRBD1, but there is no DNA to check that call. CDR3 size: 17 residues. CDR1 is MDHEN, CDR2 SYDVKM, per germline. The CDR3 sequence is CASSLRGAGALTDTQYF. Using reference TRBV28 and TRBJ2-3 for the parts outside the CDR3, the full variable domain is DVKVTQSSRYLVKRTGEKVFLECVQDMDHENMFWYRQDPGLGLRLIYFSYDVKMKEKGDIPEGYSVSREKKERFSLILESASTNQTSMYLCASSLRGAGALTDTQYFGPGTRLTVL.

The CDR3 sequence: CSVPARAGYDYGYTF. V is TRBV29-1 and J is TRBJ1-2; TCRdb calls TRBD1, which cannot be checked without DNA. This CDR3 is built from 15 residues. Germline V gene sequence: CDR1 SQVTM, CDR2 ANQGSEA.

The CDR3 region is CASSRDSLTDTQYF. The rearrangement uses TRBV12-3 or TRBV12-4 and TRBJ2-3; TCRdb's D gene call, TRBD1, goes unchecked for lack of DNA. This CDR3 is built from 14 residues.

The gene calls are TRBV20-1 and TRBJ2-2. The CDR3 is 15 residues long. Per germline, CDR1 DFQATT and CDR2 SNEGSKA (reference sequence). This CDR3 reads CSARDLKGDTGELFF.